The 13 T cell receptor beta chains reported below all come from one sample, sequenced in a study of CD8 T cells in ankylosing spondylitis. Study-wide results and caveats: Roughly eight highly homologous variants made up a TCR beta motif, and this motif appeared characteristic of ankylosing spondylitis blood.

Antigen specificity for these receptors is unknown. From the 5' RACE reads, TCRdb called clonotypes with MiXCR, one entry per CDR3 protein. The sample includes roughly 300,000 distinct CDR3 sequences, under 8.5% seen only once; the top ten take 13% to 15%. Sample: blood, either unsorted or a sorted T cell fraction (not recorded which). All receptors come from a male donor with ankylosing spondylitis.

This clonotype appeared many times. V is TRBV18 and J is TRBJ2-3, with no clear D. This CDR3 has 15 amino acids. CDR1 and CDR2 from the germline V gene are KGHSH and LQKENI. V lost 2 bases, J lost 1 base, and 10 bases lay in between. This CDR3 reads CASSPSTWGTDTQYF. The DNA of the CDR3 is TGTGCCAGCTCACCATCGACCTGGGGCACAGATACGCAGTATTTT. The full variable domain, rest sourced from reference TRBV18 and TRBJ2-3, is NAGVMQNPRHLVRRRGQEARLRCSPMKGHSHVYWYRQLPEEGLKFMVYLQKENIIDESGMPKERFSAEFPKEGPSILRIQQVVRGDSAAYFCASSPSTWGTDTQYFGPGTRLTVL.

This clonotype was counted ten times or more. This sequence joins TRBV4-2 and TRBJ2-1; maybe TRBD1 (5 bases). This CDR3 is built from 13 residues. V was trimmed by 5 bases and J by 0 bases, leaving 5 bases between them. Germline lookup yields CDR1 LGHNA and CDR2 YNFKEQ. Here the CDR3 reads CASSDSSYNEQFF. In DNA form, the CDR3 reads TGTGCCAGCAGCGACAGCTCCTACAATGAGCAGTTCTTC.

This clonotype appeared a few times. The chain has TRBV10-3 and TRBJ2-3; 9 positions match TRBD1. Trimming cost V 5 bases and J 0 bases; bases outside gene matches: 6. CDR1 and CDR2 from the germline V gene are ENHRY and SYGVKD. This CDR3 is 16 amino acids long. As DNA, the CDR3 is TGTGCCATCAGTCGACCGGGACAGGGTAGCACAGATACGCAGTATTTT. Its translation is CAISRPGQGSTDTQYF.

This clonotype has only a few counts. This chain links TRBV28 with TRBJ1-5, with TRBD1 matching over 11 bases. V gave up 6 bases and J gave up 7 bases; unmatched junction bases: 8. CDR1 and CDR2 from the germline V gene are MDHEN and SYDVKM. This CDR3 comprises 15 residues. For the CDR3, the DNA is TGTGCCAGCAGCCAGGACAGGGGGCAGGGGCAGCCCCAGCATTTT. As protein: CASSQDRGQGQPQHF.

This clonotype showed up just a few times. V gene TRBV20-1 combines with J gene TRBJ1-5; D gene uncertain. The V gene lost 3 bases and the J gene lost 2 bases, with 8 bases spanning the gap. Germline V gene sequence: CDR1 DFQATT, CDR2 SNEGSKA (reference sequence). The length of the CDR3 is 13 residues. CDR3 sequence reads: CSASDTRNQPQHF. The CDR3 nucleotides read TGCAGTGCTAGCGACACCCGCAATCAGCCCCAGCATTTT.

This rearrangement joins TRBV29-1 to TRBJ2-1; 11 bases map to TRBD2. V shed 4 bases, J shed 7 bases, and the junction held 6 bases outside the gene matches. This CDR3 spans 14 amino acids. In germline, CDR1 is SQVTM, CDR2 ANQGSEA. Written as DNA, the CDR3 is TGCAGCGTTGGGACTAGCGGGTTAGGTAATGAGCAGTTCTTC. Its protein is CSVGTSGLGNEQFF.

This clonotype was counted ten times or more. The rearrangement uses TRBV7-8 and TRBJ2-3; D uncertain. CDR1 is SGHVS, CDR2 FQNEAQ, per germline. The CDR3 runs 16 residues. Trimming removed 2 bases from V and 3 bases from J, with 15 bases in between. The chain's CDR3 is CASSLSTQGMTDTQYF. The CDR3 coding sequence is TGTGCCAGCAGCTTATCCACGCAAGGGATGACAGATACGCAGTATTTT.

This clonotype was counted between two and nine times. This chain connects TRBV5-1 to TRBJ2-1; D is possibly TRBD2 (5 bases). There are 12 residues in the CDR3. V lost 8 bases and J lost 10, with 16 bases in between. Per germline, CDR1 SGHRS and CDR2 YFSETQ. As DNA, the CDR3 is TGCGCCAGTTCAGAGGGCCCCTCGGAGCAGTTCTTC. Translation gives CASSEGPSEQFF.

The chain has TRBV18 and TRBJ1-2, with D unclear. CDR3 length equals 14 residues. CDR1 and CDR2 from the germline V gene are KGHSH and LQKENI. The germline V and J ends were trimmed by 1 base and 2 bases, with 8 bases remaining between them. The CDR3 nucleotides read TGTGCCAGCTCACCACAAGGGCGAAACTATGGCTACACCTTC. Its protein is CASSPQGRNYGYTF.

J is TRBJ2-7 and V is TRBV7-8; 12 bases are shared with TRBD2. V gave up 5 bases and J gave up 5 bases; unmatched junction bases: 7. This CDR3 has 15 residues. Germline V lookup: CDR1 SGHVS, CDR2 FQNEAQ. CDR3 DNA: TGTGCCAGCAGCACCGCTAGCGGGAGGGCCCACGAGCAGTACTTC. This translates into CASSTASGRAHEQYF.

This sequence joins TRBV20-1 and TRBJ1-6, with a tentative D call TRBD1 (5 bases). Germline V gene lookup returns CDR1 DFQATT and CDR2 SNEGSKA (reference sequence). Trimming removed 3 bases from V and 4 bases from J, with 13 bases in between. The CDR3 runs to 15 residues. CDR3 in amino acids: CSASQQDPYNSPLHF. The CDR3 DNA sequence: TGCAGTGCTAGCCAACAGGATCCTTATAATTCACCCCTCCACTTT.

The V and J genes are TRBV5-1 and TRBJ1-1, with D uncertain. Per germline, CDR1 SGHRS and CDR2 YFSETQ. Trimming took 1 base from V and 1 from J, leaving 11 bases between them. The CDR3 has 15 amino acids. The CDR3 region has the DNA TGCGCCAGCAGCTTGTTGGGCCCGCGGAACACTGAAGCTTTCTTT. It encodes CASSLLGPRNTEAFF.

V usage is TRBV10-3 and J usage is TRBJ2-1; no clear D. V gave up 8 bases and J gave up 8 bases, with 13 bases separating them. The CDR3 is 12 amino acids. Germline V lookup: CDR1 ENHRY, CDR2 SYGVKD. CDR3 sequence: CAIANPPHEQFF. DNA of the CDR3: TGTGCCATCGCTAACCCCCCCCATGAGCAGTTCTTC.